These 20 T cell receptor beta chains originate from one sample sequenced in a study of blood T cell repertoires in COVID-19. The data were produced by immunoSEQ multiplex PCR, yet TCRdb's version contains in-frame clones alone and is incomplete. The sample has over 300,000 clones; about 90% are singletons. Sample: peripheral blood. Receptors originate from a man in his forties or fifties with acute or convalescent COVID-19.

CDR3 bases: TGTGCCAGCAGCTACCGAAGGGGTTCAAACCAGCCCCAGCATTTT. Its translation is CASSYRRGSNQPQHF. The genes are TRBV5-6 and TRBJ1-5; maybe TRBD1 (5 bases). CDR3 size: 15 residues. Trimming pared 3 bases from V and 7 bases from J, leaving 17 bases between. The germline V gene has CDR1 SGHDT and CDR2 YYEEEE.

V usage is TRBV7-2 and J usage is TRBJ1-4; 7 nucleotides align to TRBD1. Trimming removed 5 bases from V and 7 bases from J; junction bases left unmatched: 4. The CDR3 runs to 13 residues. In germline, CDR1 is SGHTA, CDR2 FQGNSA. For the CDR3, the DNA is TGTGCCAGCAGCGCGGGACAGTCTGAAAAACTGTTTTTT. This codes for CASSAGQSEKLFF. The variable domain in full, with the rest retrieved from reference TRBV7-2 and TRBJ1-4, is GAGVSQSPSNKVTEKGKDVELRCDPISGHTALYWYRQSLGQGLEFLIYFQGNSAPDKSGLPSDRFSAERTGGSVSTLTIQRTQQEDSAVYLCASSAGQSEKLFFGSGTQLSVL.

The table lists this clone with a count of one. The V call is TRBV27, the J call TRBJ1-1; 8 positions agree with TRBD1. CDR1 and CDR2 from the germline V gene are MNHEY and SMNVEV (reference sequence). This CDR3 is 13 amino acids long. Trimming cost V 2 bases and J 7 bases; bases outside gene matches: 3. The CDR3 spells CASSLRTGIEAFF. The CDR3 DNA is TGTGCCAGCAGTTTAAGGACAGGGATTGAAGCTTTCTTT.

The V call is TRBV2, the J call TRBJ1-2; TRBD1 agrees at 7 bases. CDR1 is SNHLY, CDR2 FYNNEI, per germline. CDR3 length: 17 residues. J was trimmed by 7 bases and V by 7 bases; bases with no gene match: 21. Here the CDR3 DNA reads TGTGCCAGCACAGGGGGAGGCCGGCTCATCAGTCAACGTGGCTACACCTTC. It specifies CASTGGGRLISQRGYTF.

The chain employs TRBV10-3 and TRBJ1-5, with D possibly matching TRBD1 (6 bases). The V end was cut by 10 bases, the J end by 0 bases, with 13 bases between. The CDR3 has 14 residues. Germline V gene lookup returns CDR1 ENHRY and CDR2 SYGVKD. The CDR3 region has the DNA TGTGCCACAGGACAGACTAATAGCAATCAGCCCCAGCATTTT. Translating it yields CATGQTNSNQPQHF.

This CDR3 reads CASTAGWSPNEKLFF. CDR3 in DNA: TGTGCCAGCACCGCAGGGTGGTCACCAAATGAAAAACTGTTTTTT. This chain connects TRBV11-2 to TRBJ1-4; tentatively, D is TRBD1 (5 bases). The CDR3 consists of 15 residues. Looked up from germline, CDR1 is SGHAT and CDR2 is FQNNGV. V lost 7 bases, J lost 5 bases, and 17 bases lay in between.

This sequence joins TRBV3-1 (or the pseudogene TRBV3-2) and TRBJ2-5; D remains unclear. V was cut by 1 base and J by 11 bases, with 8 bases left in between. The CDR3 is 11 amino acids. Germline loops: CDR1 LGHDT, CDR2 YNNKEL (reference sequence). The CDR3 region has the DNA TGTGCCAGCAGCCAAGCTAGTAGTCAGTACTTC. Amino acids: CASSQASSQYF.

The rearrangement joins TRBV27 to TRBJ1-5, with 8 positions matching TRBD1. The CDR3 length is 15 residues. Losses at the gene ends were 5 bases for V and 0 bases for J; bases not matched to a gene: 3. CDR1 is MNHEY, CDR2 SMNVEV, per germline (reference sequence). CDR3 sequence: CASSLGQDSNQPQHF. In nucleotides, the CDR3 is TGTGCCAGCAGTCTGGGACAGGATAGCAATCAGCCCCAGCATTTT.

This sequence joins TRBV14 and TRBJ2-7; D gene uncertain. The germline V gene encodes CDR1 SGHDN and CDR2 FVKESK. Deletions cut 6 bases from V and 5 bases from J, with 11 bases between. The CDR3 consists of 12 residues. CDR3 nucleotides: TGTGCCAGCAGTCAGGCCCTCGACGAGCAGTACTTC. Protein product: CASSQALDEQYF. The full variable domain, with the rest looked up from reference TRBV14 and TRBJ2-7, is EAGVTQFPSHSVIEKGQTVTLRCDPISGHDNLYWYRRVMGKEIKFLLHFVKESKQDESGMPNNRFLAERTGGTYSTLKVQPAELEDSGVYFCASSQALDEQYFGPGTRLTVT.

The rearrangement joins TRBV18 to TRBJ1-4; 9 bases line up with TRBD1. The CDR3 runs to 14 residues. CDR1 is KGHSH, CDR2 LQKENI, per germline. V lost 2 bases to trimming and J lost 7 bases; unmatched junction nucleotides: 2. CDR3 sequence reads: CASSPKDRGEKLFF. The CDR3 nucleotides read TGTGCCAGCTCACCAAAGGACAGGGGTGAAAAACTGTTTTTT.

The J gene is TRBJ2-5, the V gene TRBV11-2; no clear D. Germline lookup yields CDR1 SGHAT and CDR2 FQNNGV. The length of the CDR3 is 15 residues. V was cut by 4 bases and J by 0 bases, with 12 bases left in between. For the CDR3, the DNA is TGTGCCAGCAGCTCGCCGACAAGAAACCAAGAGACCCAGTACTTC. Its translation is CASSSPTRNQETQYF.

The chain links TRBV9 to TRBJ2-1; 9 nucleotides align to TRBD2. Germline CDR1 and CDR2: SGDLS and YYNGEE. This CDR3 is 15 amino acids long. V shed 3 bases, J shed 5 bases, and the junction held 6 bases outside the gene matches. CDR3 region: CASSGGLADHNEQFF. The CDR3 DNA reads as TGTGCCAGCAGCGGGGGACTAGCAGATCACAATGAGCAGTTCTTC.

Here the CDR3 DNA reads TGTGCCAGCAGCTCACAGCAAAACACTGAAGCTTTCTTT. Protein: CASSSQQNTEAFF. This chain links TRBV7-3 with TRBJ1-1; D gene uncertain. Trimming left V 4 bases short and J 2 bases short, with 8 bases between. Germline CDR1 SGHTA, CDR2 FQGTGA. This CDR3 is built from 13 residues. The variable domain in full, completed from reference TRBV7-3 and TRBJ1-1, reads GAGVSQTPSNKVTEKGKYVELRCDPISGHTALYWYRQSLGQGPEFLIYFQGTGAADDSGLPNDRFFAVRPEGSVSTLKIQRTERGDSAVYLCASSSQQNTEAFFGQGTRLTVV.

This chain joins TRBV3-1 (or the pseudogene TRBV3-2) and TRBJ1-1; 7 nucleotides align to TRBD1. V shed 3 bases, J shed 5 bases, and the junction held 6 bases outside the gene matches. The CDR3 is 14 amino acids. Germline loops: CDR1 LGHDT, CDR2 YNNKEL (reference sequence). The chain's CDR3 is CASSHASQGTEAFF. The CDR3 nucleotides read TGTGCCAGCAGCCACGCCTCACAGGGGACTGAAGCTTTCTTT.

The CDR3 is CASSDRWTNEKLFF. CDR3 bases: TGTGCCAGCAGTGACCGGTGGACTAATGAAAAACTGTTTTTT. This rearrangement joins TRBV6-1 to TRBJ1-4; no definite D call. V lost 3 bases to trimming and J lost 2 bases, with 7 bases between them. This CDR3 has 14 amino acids. In germline, CDR1 is MNHNS, CDR2 SASEGT.

The DNA for the CDR3 is TGTGCCAGCAGCGACGATAGGGCGGCCTACAGGGGGCGCGGTCACGAGCAGTACTTC. This encodes CASSDDRAAYRGRGHEQYF. This sequence joins TRBV28 and TRBJ2-7, with TRBD1 matching over 9 bases. There are 19 residues in the CDR3. With V trimmed by 6 bases and J by 5 bases, 23 bases remained unmatched. Germline CDR1 MDHEN, CDR2 SYDVKM. The entire variable domain, with the rest obtained from reference TRBV28 and TRBJ2-7, is as follows: DVKVTQSSRYLVKRTGEKVFLECVQDMDHENMFWYRQDPGLGLRLIYFSYDVKMKEKGDIPEGYSVSREKKERFSLILESASTNQTSMYLCASSDDRAAYRGRGHEQYFGPGTRLTVT.

CDR3 sequence (DNA): TGTGCCAGCAGTTCCGGGGGAGGGCTTTGGTATGGCTACACCTTC. Its translation: CASSSGGGLWYGYTF. The chain joins TRBV28 to TRBJ1-2; TRBD1 is a possible D gene (5 bases). The V gene lost 4 bases and the J gene lost 5 bases, with 17 bases spanning the gap. Germline values: CDR1 MDHEN, CDR2 SYDVKM. CDR3 length equals 15 residues.

The chain recombines TRBV9 with TRBJ2-7; 7 bases fit TRBD2. J was trimmed by 6 bases and V by 3 bases; bases with no gene match: 9. In germline, CDR1 is SGDLS, CDR2 YYNGEE. This CDR3 has 14 amino acids. The CDR3 sequence is CASSGLWGEGEQYF. CDR3 nucleotides: TGTGCCAGCAGCGGCCTATGGGGGGAGGGCGAGCAGTACTTC.

The J gene is TRBJ2-2, the V gene TRBV10-3, with D perhaps TRBD1 (6 bases). The CDR3 runs to 16 residues. Trimming cost V 2 bases and J 6 bases, with 16 bases left between them. CDR1 and CDR2 from the germline V gene are ENHRY and SYGVKD. The CDR3 is CAISEGGRVRAGELFF. The CDR3 region has the DNA TGTGCCATCAGTGAGGGGGGCAGGGTACGCGCCGGGGAGCTGTTTTTT.

This chain links TRBV19 with TRBJ1-2; D not resolved. The CDR3 covers 16 residues. From germline, CDR1 is LNHDA and CDR2 SQIVND (reference sequence). V was cut by 7 bases and J by 6 bases, with 24 bases left in between. In nucleotides, the CDR3 is TGTGCCAGTACCCAAACCCAAACCCGGGTCTGGGATGGCTACACCTTC. Encoded protein: CASTQTQTRVWDGYTF. Filled out from reference TRBV19 and TRBJ1-2, the complete variable domain reads DGGITQSPKYLFRKEGQNVTLSCEQNLNHDAMYWYRQDPGQGLRLIYYSQIVNDFQKGDIAEGYSVSREKKESFPLTVTSAQKNPTAFYLCASTQTQTRVWDGYTFGSGTRLTVV.